These T cell receptor beta chains were read from a single sample in a study. TCRdb re-called the reads with MiXCR, one entry per CDR3 protein. This table has some 15,000 distinct CDR3 sequences, around 35% appearing once. The source material was blood. These receptors all come from a human donor. CDR3s include the opening cysteine and the closing phenylalanine or tryptophan. The D gene is left open where the match is weak. Size tells how often a clone was seen (once, few, many) or the class of an expanded clone, and some rows leave it out.

d_gene	v_gene	j_gene	abundance	CDR3aa	CDR3nt
NA	TRBV4-3	TRBJ2-2	many	CASSQDSRGDYTGELFF	TGCGCCAGCAGCCAAGATTCTAGGGGAGACTACACCGGGGAGCTGTTTTTT
NA	TRBV29-1	TRBJ1-4	medium-sized	CSAADLNEKLFF	TGCAGCGCGGCGGATCTGAATGAAAAACTGTTTTTT
NA	TRBV30	TRBJ1-6	many	CAWGRDGNSPLHF	TGTGCCTGGGGACGGGACGGCAATTCACCCCTCCACTTT
NA	TRBV4-2	TRBJ1-3	many	CASSQDKGTLNSGNTIYF	TGTGCCAGCAGCCAAGATAAAGGGACACTTAACTCTGGAAACACCATATATTTT
TRBD2	TRBV20-1	TRBJ2-7	NA	CSAQGTSGSAGYEQYF	TGCAGTGCCCAGGGGACTAGCGGTAGCGCGGGGTACGAGCAGTACTTC
TRBD1	TRBV4-3	TRBJ1-2	many	CASSQSDRGNYGYTF	TGCGCCAGCAGCCAAAGCGACAGGGGGAACTATGGCTACACCTTC
NA	TRBV18	TRBJ2-3	many	CASSPLGRHGGDTQYF	TGTGCCAGCTCACCTCTCGGGCGACACGGCGGCGATACGCAGTATTTT
NA	TRBV20-1	TRBJ2-1	medium-sized	CSAQPRDHRRNEQFF	TGCAGTGCTCAACCCCGGGACCATAGAAGGAATGAGCAGTTCTTC
TRBD2	TRBV4-3	TRBJ2-1	many	CASSQQPDLSAGGNNEQFF	TGCGCCAGCAGCCAACAACCGGACCTTAGCGCGGGAGGAAACAATGAGCAGTTCTTC
TRBD1	TRBV6-2/TRBV6-3	TRBJ1-2	many	CASSYLDRAIGYTF	TGTGCCAGCAGTTACTTGGACAGGGCAATCGGCTACACCTTC
NA	TRBV14	TRBJ2-5	few	CASSLNIDTPQETQYF	TGTGCCAGCAGCCTCAACATAGACACTCCACAAGAGACCCAGTACTTC
NA	TRBV29-1	TRBJ2-3	medium-sized	CSVDSTSTDTQYF	TGCAGCGTTGACAGCACTAGCACAGATACGCAGTATTTT
NA	TRBV20-1	TRBJ1-1	NA	CSASSPEVGTEAFF	TGCAGTGCCAGCTCACCAGAGGTTGGCACTGAAGCTTTCTTT
NA	TRBV11-1	TRBJ1-1	NA	CASSSSISGRHEGEGEAFF	TGTGCCAGCAGCAGTTCGATAAGCGGCCGCCATGAGGGAGAAGGGGAAGCTTTCTTT
NA	TRBV4-3	TRBJ2-7	medium-sized	CASSQAHRGSYEQYF	TGCGCCAGCAGCCAAGCCCATCGTGGCTCCTACGAGCAGTACTTC
NA	TRBV18	TRBJ1-5	many	CASSPGSDQPQHF	TGTGCCAGCTCACCAGGAAGCGATCAGCCCCAGCATTTT
TRBD1	TRBV29-1	TRBJ1-2	many	CSVARGQNYGYTF	TGCAGCGTTGCCAGGGGGCAGAACTATGGCTACACCTTC
NA	TRBV4-2	TRBJ2-7	NA	CASSRRWAGQGESYEQYF	TGTGCCAGCAGCCGGCGATGGGCGGGGCAGGGGGAGTCCTACGAGCAGTACTTC
NA	TRBV27	TRBJ2-5	NA	CASSSISGRHGGRSTQYF	TGTGCCAGCAGTTCGATAAGCGGCCGCCATGGAGGGAGGAGTACCCAGTACTTC
NA	TRBV4-2	TRBJ2-1	NA	CASSQESQGASGIYNEQFF	TGTGCCAGCAGCCAAGAATCACAGGGGGCTAGCGGGATCTACAATGAGCAGTTCTTC
NA	TRBV4-3	TRBJ2-1	many	CASSRASETLGLRQDNEQFF	TGCGCCAGCAGCCGGGCATCTGAGACTCTGGGACTACGACAGGACAATGAGCAGTTCTTC
NA	TRBV4-2	TRBJ2-7	many	CASSQDRVMREQYF	TGTGCCAGCAGCCAAGATCGAGTAATGCGCGAGCAGTACTTC
TRBD2	TRBV29-1	TRBJ2-1	many	CSVEEGSGRPNNEQFF	TGCAGCGTTGAAGAAGGCAGCGGGAGGCCAAACAATGAGCAGTTCTTC
TRBD1	TRBV4-2	TRBJ1-6	medium-sized	CASSQDVPGQARNSPLHF	TGTGCCAGCAGCCAAGATGTTCCAGGACAGGCTAGAAATTCACCCCTCCACTTT
NA	TRBV18	TRBJ2-7	many	CASSPPKASSYEQYF	TGTGCCAGCTCACCACCGAAGGCCAGCTCCTACGAGCAGTACTTC
NA	TRBV4-3	TRBJ2-7	many	CASSPSRQTWRLGDTYEQYF	TGCGCCAGCAGCCCCTCCCGACAGACTTGGAGATTGGGCGATACCTACGAGCAGTACTTC
NA	TRBV7-2	TRBJ1-2	NA	CASSSSISGRHGGTYGYTF	TGTGCCAGCAGCAGTTCGATAAGCGGCCGCCATGGAGGGACCTATGGCTACACCTTC
TRBD2	TRBV4-3	TRBJ2-1	few	CASSQAASGRAAEQFF	TGCGCCAGCAGCCAAGCGGCTAGCGGGAGGGCTGCTGAGCAGTTCTTC
NA	TRBV4-2	TRBJ2-1	NA	CAGSPEQNNEQFF	TGTGCCGGTAGCCCCGAACAGAACAATGAGCAGTTCTTC
TRBD2	TRBV14	TRBJ2-1	once	CASSQGTSGSNEQFF	TGTGCCAGCAGCCAAGGGACTAGCGGGAGCAATGAGCAGTTCTTC
TRBD1	TRBV4-2	TRBJ1-2	many	CASSQETGGNYGYTF	TGTGCCAGCAGCCAGGAGACAGGGGGTAACTATGGCTACACCTTC
NA	TRBV4-3	TRBJ1-2	medium-sized	CASSQGRESPGYTF	TGCGCCAGCAGCCAAGGGCGGGAATCACCTGGCTACACCTTC
NA	TRBV6-2/TRBV6-3	TRBJ2-3	medium-sized	CASSYEFLTDTQYF	TGTGCCAGCAGTTATGAGTTCCTCACAGATACGCAGTATTTT
TRBD1	TRBV18	TRBJ2-3	many	CASSPPSWGQGEDTQYF	TGTGCCAGCTCACCACCATCGTGGGGACAGGGGGAAGATACGCAGTATTTT